The present TCR beta chain was sequenced within a study of cytomegalovirus exposure and HLA in healthy donors. Background on the study: About 80 million unique TCR sequences came from HLA-typed donors in an early release.

Study conclusions and caveats: In a later analysis, compared with equally common non-associated chains, HLA-associated beta chains were more expanded.

As to this clone: Its matching antigen is unknown.

The PCR contained 60 Vbeta and 13 Jbeta primers. Method: immunoSEQ multiplex PCR; TCRdb's copy keeps in-frame clones and lacks some. The sample has 120,000 or so clones; approximately 76% are singletons. CDR3 size: 16 residues. J gave up 2 bases and V 1 base, and 3 bases lay outside the gene matches. The germline CDR1 and CDR2 sequences are SNHLY and FYNNEI. Sequencing used PBMCs. The chain has TRBV2 and TRBJ2-3; 10 bases fit TRBD2. The TCR comes from a man between 60 and 75 years old in good health and CMV-seropositive. The chain's CDR3 is CASSEGLAGATDTQYF. In DNA form, the CDR3 reads TGTGCCAGCAGTGAAGGACTAGCGGGCGCCACAGATACGCAGTATTTT.